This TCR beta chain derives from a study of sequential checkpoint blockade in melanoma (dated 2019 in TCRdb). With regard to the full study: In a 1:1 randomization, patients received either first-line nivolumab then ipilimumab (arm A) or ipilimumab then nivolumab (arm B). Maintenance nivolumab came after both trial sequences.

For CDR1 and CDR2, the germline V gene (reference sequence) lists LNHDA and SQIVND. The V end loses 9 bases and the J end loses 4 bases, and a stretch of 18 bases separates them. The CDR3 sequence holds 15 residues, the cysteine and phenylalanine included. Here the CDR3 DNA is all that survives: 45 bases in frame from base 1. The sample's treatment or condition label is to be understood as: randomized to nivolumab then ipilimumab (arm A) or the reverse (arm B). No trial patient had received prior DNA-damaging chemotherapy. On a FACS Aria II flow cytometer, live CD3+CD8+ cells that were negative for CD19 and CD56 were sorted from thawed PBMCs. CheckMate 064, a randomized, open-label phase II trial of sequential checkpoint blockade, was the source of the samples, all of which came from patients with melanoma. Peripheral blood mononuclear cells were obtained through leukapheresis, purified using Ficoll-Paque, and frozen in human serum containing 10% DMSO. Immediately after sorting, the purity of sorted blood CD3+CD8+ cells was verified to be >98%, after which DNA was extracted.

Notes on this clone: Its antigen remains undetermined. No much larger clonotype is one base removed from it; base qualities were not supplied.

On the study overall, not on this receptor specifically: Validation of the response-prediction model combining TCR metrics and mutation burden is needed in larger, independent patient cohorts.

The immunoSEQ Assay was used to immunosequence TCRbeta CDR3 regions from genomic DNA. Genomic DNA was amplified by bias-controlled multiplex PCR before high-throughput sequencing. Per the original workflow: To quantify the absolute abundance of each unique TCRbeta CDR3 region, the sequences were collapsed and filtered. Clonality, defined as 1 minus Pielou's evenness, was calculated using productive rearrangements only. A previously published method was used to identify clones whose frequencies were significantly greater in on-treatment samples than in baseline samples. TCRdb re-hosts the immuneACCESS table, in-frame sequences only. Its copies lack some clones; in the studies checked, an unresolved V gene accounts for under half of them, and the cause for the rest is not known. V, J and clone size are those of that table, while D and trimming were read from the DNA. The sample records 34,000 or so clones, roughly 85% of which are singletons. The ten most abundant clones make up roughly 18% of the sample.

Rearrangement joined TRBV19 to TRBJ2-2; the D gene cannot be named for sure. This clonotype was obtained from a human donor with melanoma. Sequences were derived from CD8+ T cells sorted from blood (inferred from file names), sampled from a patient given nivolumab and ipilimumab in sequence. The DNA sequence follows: TGTGCCAGCCAAGGTAGAGGCTTAATCACCGGGGAGCTGTTTTTT. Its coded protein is CASQGRGLITGELFF.